A single sample gave rise to the 19 T cell receptor beta chains below, sequenced in a study of OX40 agonist ivuxolimab in advanced cancers. The data were produced by immunoSEQ multiplex PCR, yet TCRdb's version contains in-frame clones alone and is incomplete. The sample consists of around 70,000 clones, roughly 87% of them appearing once. This material consisted of CD4+ or CD8+ T cells sorted from blood, taken in a trial of the OX40 agonist ivuxolimab. The receptors originated from an adult with an advanced solid tumor such as melanoma, head and neck, liver or kidney cancer.

Only a few counts were recorded for this clone. The chain recombines TRBV18 with TRBJ1-6; D may be TRBD1 (5 bases). CDR1 is KGHSH, CDR2 LQKENI, per germline. This CDR3 comprises 15 residues. Trimming pared 3 bases from V and 7 bases from J, leaving 13 bases between. The CDR3 reads CASSPYDSVNSPLHF. The CDR3 coding sequence is TGTGCCAGCTCACCTTACGACAGCGTAAATTCACCCCTCCACTTT.

This clone was counted a single time. This chain uses TRBV6-5 with TRBJ1-2; D uncertain. This CDR3 region has 15 residues. CDR1 is MNHEY and CDR2 is SVGAGI in the germline V gene. The V end was cut by 5 bases, the J end by 8 bases, with 21 bases between. The CDR3: CASSPFAMGYDGYTF. The CDR3 coding sequence is TGTGCCAGCAGTCCCTTTGCGATGGGGTATGACGGCTACACCTTC.

This clone was seen once. CDR3 sequence reads: CASSPGQGSTGELFF. Written as DNA, the CDR3 is TGTGCCAGTTCCCCGGGACAGGGATCAACCGGGGAGCTGTTTTTT. The rearrangement joins TRBV2 to TRBJ2-2; 9 nucleotides align to TRBD1. The CDR3 spans 15 residues. CDR1 and CDR2 from the germline V gene are SNHLY and FYNNEI. Trimming cost V 9 bases and J 5 bases; bases outside gene matches: 10.

The chain recombines TRBV18 with TRBJ1-2, with 7 nucleotides matching TRBD1. The J segment lost 6 bases and the V segment lost 4 bases, leaving 8 bases of the junction unmatched. The CDR3 is 14 amino acids. Germline values: CDR1 KGHSH, CDR2 LQKENI. This CDR3 reads CASSRRGQANGYTF. DNA for the CDR3: TGTGCCAGCTCACGGAGAGGACAGGCTAATGGCTACACCTTC.

The chain recombines TRBV21-1 with TRBJ1-1. TRBV21-1 corresponds to a pseudogene. CDR3 length: 13 residues. This CDR3 is CASSPPRGVGDFF. CDR3 nucleotide sequence: TGTGCCAGCAGCCCACCGAGGGGGGTGGGTGATTTCTTT.

V is TRBV30 and J is TRBJ2-4; D is unclear. Trimming removed 4 bases from V and 7 bases from J, with 11 bases in between. From germline, CDR1 is GTSNPN and CDR2 SVGIG (reference sequence). The CDR3 is made up of 12 amino acids. In nucleotides, the CDR3 is TGTGCCTGGAACAATGGTCGGAACATTCAGTACTTC. Amino acid sequence: CAWNNGRNIQYF.

The chain links TRBV21-1 to TRBJ1-5. TRBV21-1 is reported as a pseudogene. CDR3 length: 13 amino acids. The CDR3 spells CASSGPGHQPQHF. CDR3 DNA: TGTGCCAGCAGCGGGCCCGGGCATCAGCCCCAGCATTTT.

The rearrangement links TRBV27 to TRBJ1-4, with D maybe TRBD1 (5 bases). CDR1 and CDR2 (germline): MNHEY, SMNVEV (reference sequence). Trimming removed 2 bases from V and 8 bases from J, with 6 bases in between. The CDR3 length is 12 residues. This CDR3 is CASSLRGEKLFF. The CDR3 region has the DNA TGTGCCAGCAGTTTAAGGGGCGAAAAACTGTTTTTT.

The chain joins TRBV7-2 to TRBJ2-7, with TRBD1 matching 7 bases. The V gene's germline CDR1 is SGHTA and CDR2 FQGNSA. The CDR3 totals 14 residues. Losses at the gene ends were 7 bases for V and 2 bases for J; bases not matched to a gene: 8. The DNA for the CDR3 is TGTGCCAGCATACGGAACAGGGGCCCCTACGAGCAGTACTTC. Its translation: CASIRNRGPYEQYF.

This chain uses TRBV10-3 with TRBJ2-1, with 8 bases lining up with TRBD1. With V trimmed by 6 bases and J by 2 bases, 9 bases remained unmatched. The CDR3 sequence is 16 residues long. Looked up from germline, CDR1 is ENHRY and CDR2 is SYGVKD. In DNA, the CDR3 is TGTGCCATCAGCACAGGACAGGGCTTGCCCTACAATGAGCAGTTCTTC. This codes for CAISTGQGLPYNEQFF.

On this clone: The sample contains more than one DNA sequence encoding this CDR3. J is TRBJ1-1 and V is TRBV7-2, with 9 bases that match TRBD1. V gave up 4 bases and J gave up 5 bases; unmatched junction bases: 5. This CDR3 contains 14 residues. CDR1 SGHTA and CDR2 FQGNSA come from the germline V gene. The CDR3 loop is CASSSTGGGTEAFF. The CDR3 region has the DNA TGTGCCAGCAGCTCTACAGGGGGCGGAACTGAAGCTTTCTTT.

The chain links TRBV5-1 to TRBJ1-3; maybe TRBD1 (6 bases). CDR3 length: 18 amino acids. V lost 0 bases to trimming and J lost 2 bases, with 18 bases between them. CDR1 and CDR2 (germline): SGHRS, YFSETQ. For the CDR3, the DNA is TGCGCCAGCAGCTTGGCCGGGCCCACGGGGGCGACTGGAAACACCATATATTTT. Encoded protein: CASSLAGPTGATGNTIYF.

V is TRBV5-1 and J is TRBJ1-1; TRBD1 is a possible D gene (5 bases). The CDR3 length is 13 residues. The germline CDR1 and CDR2 sequences are SGHRS and YFSETQ. V was shortened by 8 bases and J by 1 base, with 12 bases between the two germline ends. CDR3 in DNA: TGCGCCAGTGTTTCGACAGCGAACACTGAAGCTTTCTTT. Its protein is CASVSTANTEAFF.

The chain links TRBV5-1 to TRBJ2-3; 9 nucleotides match TRBD2. From germline, CDR1 is SGHRS and CDR2 YFSETQ. Trimming took 4 bases from V and 3 from J; bases not matched to a gene: 12. The CDR3 length is 17 residues. DNA for the CDR3: TGCGCCAGCAGCACCCCGGAGGGCGGGGGGGCTACAGATACGCAGTATTTT. Protein sequence: CASSTPEGGGATDTQYF.

This rearrangement joins TRBV5-1 to TRBJ1-2, with no clear D. V was pared by 0 bases and J by 7 bases, with 10 bases between. The CDR3 has 13 residues. The germline V gene has CDR1 SGHRS and CDR2 YFSETQ. This CDR3 reads CASSLDTVSGYTF. The CDR3 DNA reads as TGCGCCAGCAGCTTGGACACGGTCTCTGGCTACACCTTC.

The J gene is TRBJ2-3, the V gene TRBV28; 10 bases match TRBD2. The trim removed 4 bases at V and 6 bases at J, leaving 10 bases unmatched. CDR3 length: 16 residues. Per germline, CDR1 MDHEN and CDR2 SYDVKM. CDR3 bases: TGTGCCAGCAGTTCCGGACAGGGACTAGCGTCGGATACGCAGTATTTT. It codes for CASSSGQGLASDTQYF.

The chain uses TRBV30 and TRBJ2-5, with TRBD2 matching over 8 bases. The CDR3 runs to 13 residues. In germline, CDR1 is GTSNPN, CDR2 SVGIG (reference sequence). The V and J ends lost 1 base and 7 bases, in that order; junction bases with no gene match: 5. The CDR3 spells CAWSGTSYGTQYF. CDR3 DNA: TGTGCCTGGAGTGGGACTAGCTACGGGACCCAGTACTTC.

The V call is TRBV7-2, the J call TRBJ2-3; 8 bases align to TRBD2. The CDR3 has 15 residues. The germline CDR1 and CDR2 sequences are SGHTA and FQGNSA. V lost 3 bases and J lost 3; bases outside the gene matches: 5. CDR3 DNA: TGTGCCAGCAGCTTCGACGGGGGGGCGACAGATACGCAGTATTTT. The encoded protein is CASSFDGGATDTQYF.

The chain has TRBV11-2 and TRBJ2-5; 10 bases are a match to TRBD2. V lost 1 base and J lost 7; bases outside the gene matches: 6. Germline values: CDR1 SGHAT, CDR2 FQNNGV. The CDR3 contains 15 residues. The DNA of the CDR3 is TGTGCCAGCAGCTTAGGGACTAGCGGCGTAGGGACCCAGTACTTC. Translating it yields CASSLGTSGVGTQYF.